The rows below give T cell receptor beta chains drawn from one sample of a study of blood T cell repertoires in COVID-19. The method was immunoSEQ multiplex PCR; TCRdb's version includes in-frame clones alone and lacks a portion of them. This table has 150,000 to 200,000 clones, roughly 94% appearing once. The sample comprised peripheral blood. These receptors all stem from a man aged 25 to 40 with COVID-19, enrolled during active disease. Both conserved end residues are part of each CDR3. The order of the fields is CDR3 DNA, CDR3 protein, J gene, D gene, clone size, V gene. The D gene is left open where the match is weak. Not all rows give a size; the values are once, few, many and, for expanded clones, a class.

CDR3nt: TGTGCCAGCAGTGACGGGACACTGAGCAATCAGCCCCAGCATTTT
CDR3aa: CASSDGTLSNQPQHF
j_gene: TRBJ1-5
d_gene: .
abundance: once
v_gene: TRBV6-1

CDR3nt: TGTGCCAGCAGCGTAGTTTCTTCCACCGGGGAAAAACTGTTTTTT
CDR3aa: CASSVVSSTGEKLFF
j_gene: TRBJ1-4
d_gene: .
abundance: .
v_gene: TRBV9

CDR3nt: TGTGCCAGCAGCTCCAGACTAGGGGATACGCAGTATTTT
CDR3aa: CASSSRLGDTQYF
j_gene: TRBJ2-3
d_gene: .
abundance: .
v_gene: TRBV7-2

CDR3nt: TGCAGCGTAGCCAGCACCCAGGGGGTTTTTGCGGATGGCTACACCTTC
CDR3aa: CSVASTQGVFADGYTF
j_gene: TRBJ1-2
d_gene: TRBD1
abundance: .
v_gene: TRBV29-1

CDR3nt: TGTGCCACCGGGACAGGGGCGTACAATGAGCAGTTCTTC
CDR3aa: CATGTGAYNEQFF
j_gene: TRBJ2-1
d_gene: TRBD1
abundance: .
v_gene: TRBV6-5

CDR3nt: TGTGCCAGCAGCGTAGGGGCCGCGGGAAACACCATATATTTT
CDR3aa: CASSVGAAGNTIYF
j_gene: TRBJ1-3
d_gene: .
abundance: .
v_gene: TRBV9

CDR3nt: TGTGCCAGCTCACCAGGCCGGGGGAGCTCCTACGAGCAGTACTTC
CDR3aa: CASSPGRGSSYEQYF
j_gene: TRBJ2-7
d_gene: .
abundance: .
v_gene: TRBV18

CDR3nt: TGTGCCAGCAGCTTACGAAGCGGGGGGGCAACAGATACGCAGTATTTT
CDR3aa: CASSLRSGGATDTQYF
j_gene: TRBJ2-3
d_gene: TRBD2
abundance: .
v_gene: TRBV7-2

CDR3nt: TGTGCCAGCAGCGACAGGGGGGCGCGCGAAAAACTGTTTTTT
CDR3aa: CASSDRGAREKLFF
j_gene: TRBJ1-4
d_gene: TRBD1
abundance: .
v_gene: TRBV2

CDR3nt: TGTGCCAGCAGCTTCCGACTAGCGGGGGACCTCACAGATACGCAGTATTTT
CDR3aa: CASSFRLAGDLTDTQYF
j_gene: TRBJ2-3
d_gene: TRBD2
abundance: .
v_gene: TRBV5-6

CDR3nt: TGTGCCAGCAGTTACTTAGGGGGCGCGGATGAAAAACTGTTTTTT
CDR3aa: CASSYLGGADEKLFF
j_gene: TRBJ1-4
d_gene: TRBD1
abundance: once
v_gene: TRBV6-6

CDR3nt: TGTGCCAGCAGCTTAGGCGGTTTGGAATCACCCCTCCACTTT
CDR3aa: CASSLGGLESPLHF
j_gene: TRBJ1-6
d_gene: .
abundance: .
v_gene: TRBV7-9

CDR3nt: TGTGCCAGCAGTGAAGCCAATGGGGGGGCGGGATACAATGAGCAGTTCTTC
CDR3aa: CASSEANGGAGYNEQFF
j_gene: TRBJ2-1
d_gene: .
abundance: .
v_gene: TRBV6-1

CDR3nt: TGTGCCAGCAGCCAATTAGCGGGCCAGGGAAATCATGGCCAGTACTTC
CDR3aa: CASSQLAGQGNHGQYF
j_gene: TRBJ2-5
d_gene: TRBD2
abundance: .
v_gene: TRBV14

CDR3nt: TGTGCCAGCAGTTACGGGACAGGGGTTGGTCAGCCCCAGCATTTT
CDR3aa: CASSYGTGVGQPQHF
j_gene: TRBJ1-5
d_gene: TRBD1
abundance: .
v_gene: TRBV28

CDR3nt: TGTGCCAGCAGCTGGAGGGGGGGGGCCCTCGCAGATACGCAGTATTTT
CDR3aa: CASSWRGGALADTQYF
j_gene: TRBJ2-3
d_gene: .
abundance: .
v_gene: TRBV5-4